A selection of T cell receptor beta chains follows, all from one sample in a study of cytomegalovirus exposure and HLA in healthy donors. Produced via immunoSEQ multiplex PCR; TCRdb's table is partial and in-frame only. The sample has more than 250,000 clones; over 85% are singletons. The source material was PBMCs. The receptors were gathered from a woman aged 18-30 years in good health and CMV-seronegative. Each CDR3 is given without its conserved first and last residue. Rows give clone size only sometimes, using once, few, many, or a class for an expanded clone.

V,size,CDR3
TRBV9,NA,ASSIRLAHSYNEQF
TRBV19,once,ASSISGMNQPQH
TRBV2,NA,ASDGQGANQPQH
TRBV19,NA,ASSIWPSYNSPLH
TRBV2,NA,ASRGDRAAPLH
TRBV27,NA,ASSLSGDNYGSYNEQF
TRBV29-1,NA,SVEEQHVNEKLF
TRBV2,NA,ASSEAGTGANEQF
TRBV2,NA,ASGTTYEQY
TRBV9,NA,ASSVPQGNTIY
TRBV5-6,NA,ASSGLGAGYNEQF
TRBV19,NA,ASSRGPETNQPQH
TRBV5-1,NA,ASFPGLHYNEQF
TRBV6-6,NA,ASSPLSTGTYGYT
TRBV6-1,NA,ASSEGTRWETQY
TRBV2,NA,ATFSGGNSNQPQH
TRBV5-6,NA,ASSGWLDRATEAF
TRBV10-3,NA,ATWTANYGYT
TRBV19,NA,ASSPGQGLYEQY
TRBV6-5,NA,ASSSGGSSYEQY
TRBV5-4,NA,ASSLWGGGSNTEAF
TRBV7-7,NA,ASSPGQGPYEQY
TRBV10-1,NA,ASSESPTGYNEQF
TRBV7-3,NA,ASSSGGANDEQF
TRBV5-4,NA,ASKSGGVSTDTQY
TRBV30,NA,AWSPGQVTDTQY
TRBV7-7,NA,ASSSGLAGAETQY
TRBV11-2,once,ASSSGPTNA
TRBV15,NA,ATSRDRMLYNEQF
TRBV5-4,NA,ASSKDRLRGGNEQF
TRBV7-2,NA,ASSLDGQVDNEQY
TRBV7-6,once,ASSQGGYSNQPQH
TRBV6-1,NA,ASSEHEVPPIPPLH
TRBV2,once,ASRRSGGYEQY
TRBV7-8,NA,ASSLALRGLSGNTIY
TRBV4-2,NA,ASSQDWTSGGPERDTQY
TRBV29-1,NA,SVDDRGLTNYGYT